The 27 T cell receptor beta chains in this list originate from one sample, sequenced in a study of CD8 T cells in Susac syndrome. Reverse transcription used roughly 0.45 to 1 ug RNA and random hexamers. TCRdb called the immunoSEQ multiplex PCR reads again in MiXCR, with one record for every CDR3 protein. There are around 230,000 distinct CDR3 sequences in the sample; around 95% occur only once, and around 0.099% lies in the top ten. The specimen was CD4+ T cells from PBMCs. These receptors all come from a human donor with multiple sclerosis.

This clonotype was seen just once. The chain joins TRBV27 to TRBJ2-1, with TRBD2 matching over 15 bases. The V gene end was trimmed by 4 bases and the J gene end by 6 bases; junction bases not matched to a gene: 7. The CDR3 length is 17 residues. CDR1 MNHEY and CDR2 SMNVEV come from the germline V gene (reference sequence). In DNA, the CDR3 is TGTGCCAGCAGTTCTCAGATGGGACTAGCGGGAGGCAATGAGCAGTTCTTC. It translates to CASSSQMGLAGGNEQFF.

V usage is TRBV30 and J usage is TRBJ2-1; 10 bases match TRBD2. J gave up 6 bases and V 0 bases, and 5 bases lay outside the gene matches. Germline V gene data show CDR1 as GTSNPN and CDR2 as SVGIG (reference sequence). The CDR3 extends over 15 amino acids. CDR3 amino acids: CAWSVKREGGNEQFF. The CDR3 DNA reads TGTGCCTGGAGTGTAAAGCGGGAGGGTGGCAATGAGCAGTTCTTC.

The V call is TRBV30, the J call TRBJ2-5; maybe TRBD1 (6 bases). The V gene's germline CDR1 is GTSNPN and CDR2 SVGIG (reference sequence). This CDR3 is 15 amino acids long. The V gene lost 2 bases and the J gene lost 5 bases, with 18 bases spanning the gap. This CDR3 reads CAWSLTTGTSETQYF. Written as DNA, the CDR3 is TGTGCCTGGAGTTTAACCACCGGGACATCGGAGACCCAGTACTTC. Combining the CDR3 with reference TRBV30 and TRBJ2-5 gives the whole variable domain SQTIHQWPATLVQPVGSPLSLECTVEGTSNPNLYWYRQAAGRGLQLLFYSVGIGQISSEVPQNLSASRPQDRQFILSSKKLLLSDSGFYLCAWSLTTGTSETQYFGPGTRLLVL.

The chain is built from TRBV15 and TRBJ2-1; 9 nucleotides line up with TRBD2. CDR1 LNHNV and CDR2 YYDKDF come from the germline V gene (reference sequence). The CDR3 loop spans 15 amino acids. The junction had 9 bases not matched to a gene; V was cut back by 4 bases and J by 8 bases. As DNA, the CDR3 is TGTGCCACCAGCATACGGGGACTAGCCGCCGATGAGCAGTTCTTC. It specifies CATSIRGLAADEQFF.

V usage is TRBV28 and J usage is TRBJ1-5; D gene ambiguous. CDR3 length: 14 residues. Between the trimmed V and J ends, which lost 5 bases and 11 bases, there was a span of 19 bases. Germline V CDR1 and CDR2: MDHEN, SYDVKM. The CDR3 is CASSQVQRLSAQHF. The CDR3 bases are TGTGCCAGCAGTCAAGTCCAAAGGTTGTCAGCCCAGCATTTT.

This sequence joins TRBV5-1 and TRBJ2-7, with 8 bases aligning to TRBD2. Per the germline V gene, CDR1 is SGHRS and CDR2 is YFSETQ. This CDR3 has 16 residues. The V and J ends lost 0 bases and 3 bases, in that order; junction bases with no gene match: 8. This CDR3 reads CASSLAPGLGSYEQYF. The DNA of the CDR3 is TGCGCCAGCAGCTTGGCCCCGGGACTAGGGAGCTACGAGCAGTACTTC.

This sequence joins TRBV6-1 and TRBJ1-5, with 10 bases matching TRBD1. Germline V gives CDR1 MNHNS, CDR2 SASEGT. This CDR3 comprises 17 residues. Trimming cost V 6 bases and J 2 bases; bases outside gene matches: 10. CDR3 coding DNA: TGTGCCAGCAGGCCGGGACAGGGGTCTTCGGGCAATCAGCCCCAGCATTTT. It encodes CASRPGQGSSGNQPQHF.

The gene calls are TRBV2 and TRBJ1-1; D not resolved. Germline CDR1 reads SNHLY; CDR2 reads FYNNEI. The CDR3 contains 13 residues. Trimming stripped 3 bases from V and 4 bases from J, with 9 bases between. The CDR3 nucleotides read TGTGCCAGCAGTGACCCCCGGCCCACTGAAGCTTTCTTT. Its translation is CASSDPRPTEAFF.

This chain uses TRBV12-3 or TRBV12-4 with TRBJ2-3, with TRBD2 matching 9 bases. The CDR3 is made up of 16 amino acids. With 7 bases clipped from V and 4 bases from J, the junction kept 12 bases outside the gene matches. The CDR3 is CASTVSGLANADTQYF. DNA for the CDR3: TGTGCCAGCACCGTCTCAGGACTAGCGAACGCAGATACGCAGTATTTT.

The genes are TRBV7-9 and TRBJ2-5, with D maybe TRBD2 (5 bases). The CDR3 runs to 15 residues. V lost 4 bases and J lost 5, with 17 bases in between. Looked up from germline, CDR1 is SEHNR and CDR2 is FQNEAQ (reference sequence). In DNA, the CDR3 is TGTGCCAGCAGCTCCGCCGGCCGGGGTGGGGAGACCCAGTACTTC. This translates into CASSSAGRGGETQYF.

The chain couples TRBV29-1 to TRBJ1-1, with D possibly TRBD1 on 5 matching bases. This CDR3 spans 13 amino acids. Germline V gene lookup returns CDR1 SQVTM and CDR2 ANQGSEA. V was clipped by 3 bases and J by 4 bases, with 12 bases between them. CDR3: CSVERGRATEAFF. CDR3 DNA: TGCAGCGTTGAGAGGGGCAGGGCCACTGAAGCTTTCTTT.

This chain links TRBV29-1 with TRBJ1-2, with D maybe TRBD1 (6 bases). V lost 7 bases and J lost 8, with 14 bases in between. Germline loops: CDR1 SQVTM, CDR2 ANQGSEA. This CDR3 has 11 amino acids. The CDR3 coding sequence is TGCAGCGCACTAGCAGGGGACGGCTACACCTTC. Encoded protein: CSALAGDGYTF.

The chain links TRBV9 to TRBJ1-2, with 10 bases aligning to TRBD1. This CDR3 has 14 residues. The V and J ends lost 3 bases and 6 bases, in that order; junction bases with no gene match: 5. Germline V lookup: CDR1 SGDLS, CDR2 YYNGEE. CDR3 bases: TGTGCCAGCAGCGGAGACAGGGGGCATGATGGCTACACCTTC. Its translation: CASSGDRGHDGYTF.

V gene TRBV7-3 combines with J gene TRBJ1-2; no firm D call. The CDR3 runs 13 residues. With 1 base removed from V and 6 bases from J, the gap between germline ends came to 9 bases. Germline V gives CDR1 SGHTA, CDR2 FQGTGA. CDR3 sequence reads: CASSLNGYDGYTF. Here the CDR3 DNA reads TGTGCCAGCAGCTTAAACGGCTATGATGGCTACACCTTC.

The chain joins TRBV7-3 to TRBJ2-3; 8 nucleotides match TRBD2. With V trimmed by 0 bases and J by 2 bases, 4 bases remained unmatched. This CDR3 has 16 residues. Germline loops: CDR1 SGHTA, CDR2 FQGTGA. In DNA form, the CDR3 reads TGTGCCAGCAGCTTAACCATAGCGGGACCCACAGATACGCAGTATTTT. This encodes CASSLTIAGPTDTQYF.

This rearrangement joins TRBV12-3 or TRBV12-4 to TRBJ1-2; the D is unclear. This CDR3 comprises 14 residues. Trimming removed 7 bases from V and 3 bases from J, with 15 bases in between. The CDR3 DNA is TGTGCCAGCACTCGGGGATCGGAGCACTATGGCTACACCTTC. The encoded protein is CASTRGSEHYGYTF.

The rearrangement links TRBV27 to TRBJ1-2; 8 nucleotides align to TRBD1. The CDR3 totals 13 residues. V lost 5 bases and J lost 8; bases outside the gene matches: 7. Germline assignment: CDR1 MNHEY and CDR2 SMNVEV (reference sequence). CDR3 sequence: CASSRPQGVGYTF. Here the CDR3 DNA reads TGTGCCAGCAGTCGACCACAGGGGGTAGGCTACACCTTC.

The V call is TRBV27, the J call TRBJ2-7; 7 bases map to TRBD2. Per germline, CDR1 MNHEY and CDR2 SMNVEV (reference sequence). The CDR3 covers 14 residues. Trimming cost V 5 bases and J 3 bases; bases outside gene matches: 7. In nucleotides, the CDR3 is TGTGCCAGCAGTCCACGCGGGAGTATCTACGAGCAGTACTTC. Protein product: CASSPRGSIYEQYF.

The V and J genes are TRBV29-1 and TRBJ2-1; 7 positions agree with TRBD1. V was pared by 6 bases and J by 7 bases, with 9 bases of the junction left unmatched. The germline V gene encodes CDR1 SQVTM and CDR2 ANQGSEA. The CDR3 covers 13 residues. CDR3 DNA sequence: TGCAGCGTCGAGACAGACAGGGTTAATGAGCAGTTCTTC. It yields the protein CSVETDRVNEQFF.

The rearrangement joins TRBV15 to TRBJ1-6, with D possibly TRBD1 on 6 matching bases. This CDR3 is 18 amino acids long. CDR1 and CDR2 from the germline V gene are LNHNV and YYDKDF (reference sequence). V gave up 4 bases and J gave up 0 bases, with 16 bases separating them. CDR3 in amino acids: CATSTVRGFSSYNSPLHF. For the CDR3, the DNA is TGTGCCACCAGCACGGTCAGGGGCTTCAGCTCCTATAATTCACCCCTCCACTTT.

V usage is TRBV29-1 and J usage is TRBJ2-7; possibly TRBD1 for D (6 bases). Germline V gene data show CDR1 as SQVTM and CDR2 as ANQGSEA. The CDR3 length is 13 residues. The V gene lost 4 bases and the J gene lost 3 bases, with 13 bases spanning the gap. This chain's CDR3 is CSVVMGALYEQYF. The CDR3 nucleotides read TGCAGCGTTGTTATGGGGGCCCTCTACGAGCAGTACTTC.

The rearrangement joins TRBV29-1 to TRBJ1-1; 7 bases are shared with TRBD1. Per germline, CDR1 SQVTM and CDR2 ANQGSEA. The CDR3 is 12 amino acids. With V trimmed by 4 bases and J by 4 bases, 3 bases remained unmatched. The DNA of the CDR3 is TGCAGCGTTGTAACAGGGGTCACTGAAGCTTTCTTT. Encoded protein: CSVVTGVTEAFF.

V and J are TRBV5-1 and TRBJ2-1; TRBD2 aligns across 9 bases. With V trimmed by 0 bases and J by 8 bases, 6 bases remained unmatched. The CDR3 covers 15 residues. Per germline, CDR1 SGHRS and CDR2 YFSETQ. The CDR3 loop is CASSLAPSGKDEQFF. CDR3 nucleotides: TGCGCCAGCAGCTTGGCGCCTAGCGGGAAGGATGAGCAGTTCTTC.

The chain joins TRBV20-1 to TRBJ2-3; D is unclear. This CDR3 is 13 amino acids long. V lost 3 bases and J lost 4, with 11 bases in between. Germline CDR1 DFQATT, CDR2 SNEGSKA (reference sequence). The CDR3 DNA follows: TGCAGTGCTAGTTATAGGGCTCCAGATACGCAGTATTTT. Translating it yields CSASYRAPDTQYF.

This chain joins TRBV28 and TRBJ2-1, with a tentative D call TRBD2 (5 bases). The germline V gene has CDR1 MDHEN and CDR2 SYDVKM. V gave up 7 bases and J gave up 8 bases, with 12 bases separating them. This CDR3 has 12 residues. CDR3 sequence reads: CASIGESDEQFF. The CDR3 DNA follows: TGTGCCAGCATCGGGGAGTCAGATGAGCAGTTCTTC.

The CDR3 nucleotides are TGTGCCGGCGTGTCGTCATTCGGTGAGCAGTTCTTC. Its protein product is CAGVSSFGEQFF. The V call is TRBV25-1, the J call TRBJ2-1; D uncertain. There are 12 residues in the CDR3. V lost 11 bases and J 9 bases, leaving 17 bases between the germline ends. Germline V gives CDR1 MGHDK, CDR2 SYGVNS.

The chain joins TRBV3-1 to TRBJ1-2; 8 positions agree with TRBD1. V shed 0 bases and J 4 bases; nucleotides not matched to a gene: 4. Germline CDR1 LGHDT, CDR2 YNNKEL (reference sequence). The CDR3 is 15 amino acids. The CDR3 sequence is CASSQEIGTGYGYTF. In DNA, the CDR3 is TGTGCCAGCAGCCAAGAAATTGGGACAGGCTATGGCTACACCTTC.